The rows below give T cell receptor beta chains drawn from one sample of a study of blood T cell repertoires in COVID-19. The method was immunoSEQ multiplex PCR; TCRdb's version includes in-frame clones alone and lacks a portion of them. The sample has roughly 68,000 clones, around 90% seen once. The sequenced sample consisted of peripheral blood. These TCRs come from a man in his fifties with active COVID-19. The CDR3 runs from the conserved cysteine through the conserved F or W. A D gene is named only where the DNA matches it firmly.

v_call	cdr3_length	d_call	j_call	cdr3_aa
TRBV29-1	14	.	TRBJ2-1	CSPTTLSSYNEQFF
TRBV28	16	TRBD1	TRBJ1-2	CASSPPGQGYAAGYTF
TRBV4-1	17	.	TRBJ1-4	CASSLVIQVATNEKLFF
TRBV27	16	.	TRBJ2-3	CASASPGSRGTDTQYF
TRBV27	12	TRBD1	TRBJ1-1	CASSQGGIEAFF
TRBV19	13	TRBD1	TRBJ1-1	CASSRTGRSEAFF
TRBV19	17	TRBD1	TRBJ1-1	CASSDRTLQGARAEAFF
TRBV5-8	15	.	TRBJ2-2	CASSVPPGETGELFF
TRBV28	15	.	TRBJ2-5	CASSSLSGNQETQYF
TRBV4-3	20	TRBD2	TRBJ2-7	CASSQDGSGLAGGPAYEQYF
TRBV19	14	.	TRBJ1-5	CASSRADSNQPQHF
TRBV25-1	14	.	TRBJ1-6	CASSLSAYNSPLHF
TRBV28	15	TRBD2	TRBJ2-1	CASSSRGLAGVEQFF
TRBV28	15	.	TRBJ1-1	CASSQPTDLNTEAFF
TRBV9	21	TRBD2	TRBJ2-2	CASSVDVISGLAGSNTGELFF
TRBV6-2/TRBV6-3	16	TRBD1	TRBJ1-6	CASSKIPDRGQSPLHF
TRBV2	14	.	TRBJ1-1	CASSEGWGRTEAFF
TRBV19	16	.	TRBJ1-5	CASSQIRVGGNQPQHF
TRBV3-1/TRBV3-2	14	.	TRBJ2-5	CASSQGWKQGTQYF
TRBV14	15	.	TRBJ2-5	CASSLRDSWGETQYF
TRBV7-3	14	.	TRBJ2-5	CASSLDKASGTQYF
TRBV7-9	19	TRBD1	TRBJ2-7	CASSKSNPGQGNFSYEQYF
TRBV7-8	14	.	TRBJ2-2	CASSLVLVTGELFF
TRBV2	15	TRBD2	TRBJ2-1	CASRATGGSYNEQFF
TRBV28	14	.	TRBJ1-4	CASSFPATNEKLFF
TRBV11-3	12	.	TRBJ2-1	CASSLDYGEQFF
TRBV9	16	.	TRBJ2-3	CASSVGTPSSTDTQYF
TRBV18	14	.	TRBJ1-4	CASSQQGLNEKLFF
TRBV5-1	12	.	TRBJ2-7	CASSSTLYEQYF
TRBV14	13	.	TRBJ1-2	CASSHSRGNGYTF
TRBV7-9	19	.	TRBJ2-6	CASSFIYEQVSSGANVLTF
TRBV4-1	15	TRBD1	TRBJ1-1	CASSQAHGQGREAFF
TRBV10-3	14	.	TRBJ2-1	CAISAGQSYNEQFF
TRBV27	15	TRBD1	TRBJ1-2	CASSYHGTGLYGYTF
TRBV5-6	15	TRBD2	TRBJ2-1	CASSSTSGGPGEQFF
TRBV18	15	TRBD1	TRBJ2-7	CASSPGGTGAYEQYF
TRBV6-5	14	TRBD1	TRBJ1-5	CASEKGASNQPQHF